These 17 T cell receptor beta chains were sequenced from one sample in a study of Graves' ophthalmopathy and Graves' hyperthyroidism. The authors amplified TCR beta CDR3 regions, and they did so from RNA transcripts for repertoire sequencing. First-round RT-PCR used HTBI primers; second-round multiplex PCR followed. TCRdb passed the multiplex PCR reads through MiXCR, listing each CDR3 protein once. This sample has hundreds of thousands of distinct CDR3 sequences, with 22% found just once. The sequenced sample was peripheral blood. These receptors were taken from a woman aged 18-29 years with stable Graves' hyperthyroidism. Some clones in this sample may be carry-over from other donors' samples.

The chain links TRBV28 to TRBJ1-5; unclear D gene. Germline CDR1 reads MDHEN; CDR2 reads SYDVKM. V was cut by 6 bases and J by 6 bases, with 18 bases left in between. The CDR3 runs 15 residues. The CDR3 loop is CASRVQWRMAQPQHF. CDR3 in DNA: TGTGCCAGCAGGGTACAGTGGCGGATGGCTCAGCCCCAGCATTTT. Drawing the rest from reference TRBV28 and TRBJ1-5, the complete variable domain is DVKVTQSSRYLVKRTGEKVFLECVQDMDHENMFWYRQDPGLGLRLIYFSYDVKMKEKGDIPEGYSVSREKKERFSLILESASTNQTSMYLCASRVQWRMAQPQHFGDGTRLSIL.

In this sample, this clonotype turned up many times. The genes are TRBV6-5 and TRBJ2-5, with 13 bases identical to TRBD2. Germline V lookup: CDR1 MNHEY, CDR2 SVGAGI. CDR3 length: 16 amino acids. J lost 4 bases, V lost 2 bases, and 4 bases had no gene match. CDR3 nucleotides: TGTGCCAGCAGTTACGGGACTAGCGGGGCGCGAGAGACCCAGTACTTC. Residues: CASSYGTSGARETQYF.

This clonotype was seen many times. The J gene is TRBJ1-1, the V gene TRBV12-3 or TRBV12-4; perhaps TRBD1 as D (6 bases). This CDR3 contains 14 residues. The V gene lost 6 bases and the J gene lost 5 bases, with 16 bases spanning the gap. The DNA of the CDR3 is TGTGCCAGCAGGTCTACAGGAGGGGGGACTGAAGCTTTCTTT. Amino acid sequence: CASRSTGGGTEAFF.

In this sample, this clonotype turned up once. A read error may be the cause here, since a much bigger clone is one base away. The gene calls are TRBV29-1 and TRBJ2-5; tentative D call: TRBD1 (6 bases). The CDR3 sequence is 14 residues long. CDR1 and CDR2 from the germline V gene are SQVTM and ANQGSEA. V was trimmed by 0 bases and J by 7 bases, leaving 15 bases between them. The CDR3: CSVEEFGTPGTQYF. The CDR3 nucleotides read TGCAGCGTTGAAGAATTCGGGACACCGGGGACCCAGTACTTC.

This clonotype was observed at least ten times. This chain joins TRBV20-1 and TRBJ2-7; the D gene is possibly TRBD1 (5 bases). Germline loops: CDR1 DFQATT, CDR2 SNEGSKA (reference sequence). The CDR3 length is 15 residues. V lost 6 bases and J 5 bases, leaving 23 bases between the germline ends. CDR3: CSAHPPAGMRHEQYF. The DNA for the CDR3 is TGCAGTGCGCACCCTCCGGCAGGGATGCGACACGAGCAGTACTTC.

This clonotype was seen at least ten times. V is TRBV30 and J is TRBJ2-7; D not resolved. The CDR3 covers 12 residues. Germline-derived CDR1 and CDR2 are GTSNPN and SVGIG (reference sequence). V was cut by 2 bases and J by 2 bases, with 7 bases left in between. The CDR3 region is CAWSQNTYEQYF. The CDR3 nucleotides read TGTGCCTGGAGTCAGAACACCTACGAGCAGTACTTC.

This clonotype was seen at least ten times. The CDR3 loop is CASRSGQGTGANVLTF. The CDR3 region has the DNA TGTGCCAGCAGAAGTGGACAGGGGACTGGGGCCAACGTCCTGACTTTC. The V and J genes are TRBV11-1 and TRBJ2-6, with 9 bases fitting TRBD1. The ends lost 6 bases at V and 2 bases at J; junction bases unmatched: 5. This CDR3 comprises 16 residues. CDR1 SGHAT and CDR2 FQDESV come from the germline V gene (reference sequence).

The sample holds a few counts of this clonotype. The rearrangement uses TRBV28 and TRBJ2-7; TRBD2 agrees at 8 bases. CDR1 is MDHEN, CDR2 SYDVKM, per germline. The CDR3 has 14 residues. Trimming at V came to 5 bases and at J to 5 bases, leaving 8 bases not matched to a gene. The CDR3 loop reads CASSQLGLADEQYF. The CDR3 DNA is TGTGCCAGCAGTCAACTAGGACTAGCCGACGAGCAGTACTTC.

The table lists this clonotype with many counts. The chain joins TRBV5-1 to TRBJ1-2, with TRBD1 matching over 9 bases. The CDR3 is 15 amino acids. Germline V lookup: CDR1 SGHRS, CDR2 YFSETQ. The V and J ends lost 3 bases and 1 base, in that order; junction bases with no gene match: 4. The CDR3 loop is CASSSPTGGNYGYTF. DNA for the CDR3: TGCGCCAGCAGCTCCCCGACAGGGGGTAACTATGGCTACACCTTC.

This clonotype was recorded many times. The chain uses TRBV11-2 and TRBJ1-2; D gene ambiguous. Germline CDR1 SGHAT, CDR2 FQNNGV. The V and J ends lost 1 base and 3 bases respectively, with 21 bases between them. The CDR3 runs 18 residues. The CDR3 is CASSLVSRPAPGDYGYTF. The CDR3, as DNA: TGTGCCAGCAGCTTAGTTTCTCGGCCCGCCCCGGGTGACTATGGCTACACCTTC.

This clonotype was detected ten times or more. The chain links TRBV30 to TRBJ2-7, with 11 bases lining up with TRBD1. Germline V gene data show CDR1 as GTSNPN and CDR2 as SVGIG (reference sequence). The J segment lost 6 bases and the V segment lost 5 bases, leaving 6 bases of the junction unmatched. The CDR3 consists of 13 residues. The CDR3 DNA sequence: TGTGCCTGGGCCGGGACAGGGGGTAGCGAGCAGTACTTC. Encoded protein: CAWAGTGGSEQYF.

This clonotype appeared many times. CDR3 sequence reads: CASSSLQGFYGYTF. DNA of the CDR3: TGTGCCAGCAGTTCATTACAGGGCTTCTATGGCTACACCTTC. This rearrangement joins TRBV27 to TRBJ1-2; a possible D gene is TRBD1 (6 bases). The germline CDR1 and CDR2 sequences are MNHEY and SMNVEV (reference sequence). The CDR3 is made up of 14 amino acids. Trimming pared 4 bases from V and 4 bases from J, leaving 13 bases between.

Written as DNA, the CDR3 is TGCGCCAGCAGCCAAGGGGGAGCGGGGCGCTCCTACGAGCAGTACTTC. Residues: CASSQGGAGRSYEQYF. V usage is TRBV4-1 and J usage is TRBJ2-7, with 7 bases identical to TRBD2. Trimming at V came to 1 base and at J to 0 bases, leaving 6 bases not matched to a gene. Germline values: CDR1 MGHRA, CDR2 YSYEKL. The CDR3 is 16 residues long.

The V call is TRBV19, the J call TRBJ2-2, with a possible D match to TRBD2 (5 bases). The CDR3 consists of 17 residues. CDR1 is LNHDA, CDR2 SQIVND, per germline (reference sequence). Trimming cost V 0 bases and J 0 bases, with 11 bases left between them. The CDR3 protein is CASSIDRRRTNTGELFF. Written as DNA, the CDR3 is TGTGCCAGTAGTATAGACAGGAGGCGAACGAACACCGGGGAGCTGTTTTTT.

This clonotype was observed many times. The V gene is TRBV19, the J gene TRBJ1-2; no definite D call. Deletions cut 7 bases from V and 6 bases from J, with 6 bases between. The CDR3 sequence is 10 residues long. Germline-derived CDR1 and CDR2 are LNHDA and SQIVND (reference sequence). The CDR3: CASNGDGYTF. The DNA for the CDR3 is TGTGCCAGTAATGGGGATGGCTACACCTTC.

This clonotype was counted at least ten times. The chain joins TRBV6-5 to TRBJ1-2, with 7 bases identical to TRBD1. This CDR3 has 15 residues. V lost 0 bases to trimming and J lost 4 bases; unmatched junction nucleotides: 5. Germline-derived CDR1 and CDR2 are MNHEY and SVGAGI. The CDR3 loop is CASSYSTGLLYGYTF. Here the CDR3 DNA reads TGTGCCAGCAGTTACTCGACAGGGCTCCTCTATGGCTACACCTTC.

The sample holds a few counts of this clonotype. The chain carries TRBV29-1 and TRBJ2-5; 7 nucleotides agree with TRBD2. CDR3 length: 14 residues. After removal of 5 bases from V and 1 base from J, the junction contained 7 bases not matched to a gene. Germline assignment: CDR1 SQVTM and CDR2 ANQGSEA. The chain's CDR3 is CSVQGLGSQETQYF. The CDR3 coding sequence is TGCAGCGTTCAAGGACTAGGCTCCCAAGAGACCCAGTACTTC.